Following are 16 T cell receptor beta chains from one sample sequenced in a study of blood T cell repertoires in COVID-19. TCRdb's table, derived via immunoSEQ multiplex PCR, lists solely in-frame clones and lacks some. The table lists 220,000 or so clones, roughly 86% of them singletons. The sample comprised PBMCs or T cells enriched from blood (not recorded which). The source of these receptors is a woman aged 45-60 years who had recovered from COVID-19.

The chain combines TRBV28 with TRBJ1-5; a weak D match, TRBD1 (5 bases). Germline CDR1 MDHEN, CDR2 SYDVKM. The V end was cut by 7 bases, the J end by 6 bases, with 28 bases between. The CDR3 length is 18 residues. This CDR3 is CASNLRASGGGLVQPQHF. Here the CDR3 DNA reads TGTGCCAGCAATTTGCGTGCCAGCGGGGGGGGGTTGGTTCAGCCCCAGCATTTT.

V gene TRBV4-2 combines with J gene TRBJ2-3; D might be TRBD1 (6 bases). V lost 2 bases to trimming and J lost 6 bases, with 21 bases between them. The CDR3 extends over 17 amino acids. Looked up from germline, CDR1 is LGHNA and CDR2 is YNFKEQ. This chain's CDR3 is CASSQYPRQGTSDTQYF. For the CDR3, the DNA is TGTGCCAGCAGCCAATATCCGAGGCAGGGGACATCGGATACGCAGTATTTT.

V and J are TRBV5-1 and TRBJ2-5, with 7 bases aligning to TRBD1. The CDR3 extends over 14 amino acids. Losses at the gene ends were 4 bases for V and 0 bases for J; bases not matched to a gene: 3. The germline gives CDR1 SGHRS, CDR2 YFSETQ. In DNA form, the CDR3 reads TGCGCCAGCAGCAAGGGACAGCACCAAGAGACCCAGTACTTC. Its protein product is CASSKGQHQETQYF.

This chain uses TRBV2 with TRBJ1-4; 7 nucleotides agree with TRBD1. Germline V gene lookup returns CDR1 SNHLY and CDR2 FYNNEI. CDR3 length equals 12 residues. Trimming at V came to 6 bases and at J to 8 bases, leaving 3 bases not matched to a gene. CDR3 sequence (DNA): TGTGCCAGCAGCATACAGGGGGAAAAACTGTTTTTT. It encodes CASSIQGEKLFF.

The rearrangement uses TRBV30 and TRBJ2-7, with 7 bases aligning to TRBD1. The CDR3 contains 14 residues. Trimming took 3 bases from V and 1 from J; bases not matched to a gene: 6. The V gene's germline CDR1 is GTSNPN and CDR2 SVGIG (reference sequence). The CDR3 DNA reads TGTGCCTGGAGAGAGACAGGGTCGTCCTACGAGCAGTACTTC. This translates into CAWRETGSSYEQYF.

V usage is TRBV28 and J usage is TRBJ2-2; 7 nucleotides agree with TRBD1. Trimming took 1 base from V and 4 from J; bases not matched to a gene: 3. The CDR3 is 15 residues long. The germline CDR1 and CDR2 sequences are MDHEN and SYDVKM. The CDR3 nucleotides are TGTGCCAGCAGTTTATTTTACAGGGGCACCGGGGAGCTGTTTTTT. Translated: CASSLFYRGTGELFF.

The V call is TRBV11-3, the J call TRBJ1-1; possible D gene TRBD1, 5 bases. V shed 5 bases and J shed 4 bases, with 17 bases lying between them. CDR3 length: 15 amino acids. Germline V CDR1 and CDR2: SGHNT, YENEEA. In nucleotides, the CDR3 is TGTGCCAGCAGCGCCTTAGGGGATTCGGCCACTGAAGCTTTCTTT. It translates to CASSALGDSATEAFF.

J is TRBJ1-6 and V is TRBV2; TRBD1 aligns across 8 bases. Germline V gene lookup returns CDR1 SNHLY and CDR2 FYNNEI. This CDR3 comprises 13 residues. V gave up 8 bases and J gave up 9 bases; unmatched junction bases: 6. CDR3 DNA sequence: TGTGCCAGCGGGAGACAGGGGAGTTCACCCCTCCACTTT. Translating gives CASGRQGSSPLHF.

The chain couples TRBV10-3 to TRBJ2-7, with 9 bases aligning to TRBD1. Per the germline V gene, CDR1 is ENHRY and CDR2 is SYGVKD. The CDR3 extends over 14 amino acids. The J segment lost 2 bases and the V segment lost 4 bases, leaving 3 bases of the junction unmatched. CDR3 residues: CAISGTGVTYEQYF. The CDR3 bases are TGTGCCATCAGTGGGACAGGGGTCACCTACGAGCAGTACTTC.

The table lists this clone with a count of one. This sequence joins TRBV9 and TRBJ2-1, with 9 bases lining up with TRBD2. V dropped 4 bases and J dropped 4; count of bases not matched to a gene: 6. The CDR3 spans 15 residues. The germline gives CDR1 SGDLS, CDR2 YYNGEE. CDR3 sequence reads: CASSSGLAVYNEQFF. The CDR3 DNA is TGTGCCAGCAGCTCGGGACTAGCAGTTTACAATGAGCAGTTCTTC.

The CDR3 region is CASSIDQSGSEKLFF. The CDR3 region has the DNA TGTGCCAGTAGTATAGATCAGTCGGGGAGTGAAAAACTGTTTTTT. The J gene is TRBJ1-4, the V gene TRBV19; D call uncertain. V was cut by 0 bases and J by 7 bases, with 12 bases left in between. Per germline, CDR1 LNHDA and CDR2 SQIVND (reference sequence). The CDR3 covers 15 residues.

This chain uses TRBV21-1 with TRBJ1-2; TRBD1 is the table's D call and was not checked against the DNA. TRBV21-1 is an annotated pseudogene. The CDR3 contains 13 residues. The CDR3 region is CASSARVYYGYTF. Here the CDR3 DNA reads TGTGCCAGCAGCGCCAGGGTTTACTATGGCTACACCTTC.

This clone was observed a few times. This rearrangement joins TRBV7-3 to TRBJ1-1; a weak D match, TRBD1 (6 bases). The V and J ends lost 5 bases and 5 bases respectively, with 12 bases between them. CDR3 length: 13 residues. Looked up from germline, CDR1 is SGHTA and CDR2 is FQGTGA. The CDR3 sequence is CASSAQGITEAFF. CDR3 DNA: TGTGCCAGCAGCGCCCAGGGGATTACTGAAGCTTTCTTT.

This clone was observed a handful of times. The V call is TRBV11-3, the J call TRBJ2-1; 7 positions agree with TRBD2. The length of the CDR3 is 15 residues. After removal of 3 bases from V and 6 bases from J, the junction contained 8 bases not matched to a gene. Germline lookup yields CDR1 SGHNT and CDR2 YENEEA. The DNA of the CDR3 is TGTGCCAGCAGCTTGACCCCACTAGCGCCCAATGAGCAGTTCTTC. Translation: CASSLTPLAPNEQFF.

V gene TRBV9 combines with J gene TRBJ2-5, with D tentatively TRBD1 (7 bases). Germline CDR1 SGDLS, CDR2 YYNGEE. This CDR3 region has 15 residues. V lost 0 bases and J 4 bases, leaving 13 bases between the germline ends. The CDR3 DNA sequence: TGTGCCAGCAGCGTAGCCCCCCAGGGGGGAGAGACCCAGTACTTC. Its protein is CASSVAPQGGETQYF.

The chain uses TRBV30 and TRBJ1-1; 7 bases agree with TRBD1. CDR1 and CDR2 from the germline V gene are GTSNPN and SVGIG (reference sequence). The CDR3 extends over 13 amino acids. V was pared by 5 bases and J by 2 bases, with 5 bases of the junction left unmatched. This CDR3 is CAWARGVNTEAFF. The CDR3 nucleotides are TGTGCCTGGGCCAGGGGGGTCAACACTGAAGCTTTCTTT.